These T cell receptor beta chains were read from a single sample in a study of blood T cell repertoires in COVID-19. Profiled with immunoSEQ multiplex PCR; TCRdb holds only in-frame clones, not every one. The sample holds some 96,000 clones, 88% seen once. Sequences were obtained from peripheral blood. These receptors were taken from a human donor in a cohort sampled during active COVID-19. CDR3s include the opening cysteine and the closing phenylalanine or tryptophan. D genes are given only for firm matches. Size is omitted from some rows. Given values are once, few, many or a class for expanded clones.

clone size	V gene	J gene	D gene	CDR3 DNA	CDR3 protein
NA	TRBV5-1	TRBJ2-5	NA	TGCGCCAGCGGCAGGGGAAACCAAGAGACCCAGTACTTC	CASGRGNQETQYF
NA	TRBV5-6	TRBJ2-7	NA	TGTGCCAGCAGCTTGTATCCAGTCATCCCAGGGGAGCAGTACTTC	CASSLYPVIPGEQYF
NA	TRBV27	TRBJ2-3	TRBD2	TGTGCCAGCAGTACCTCCCTAGCGGAGGGGTGGGATACGCAGTATTTT	CASSTSLAEGWDTQYF
NA	TRBV9	TRBJ2-2	NA	TGTGCCAGCAGCGTAGAGGGGGTCTTAACCGGGGAGCTGTTTTTT	CASSVEGVLTGELFF
NA	TRBV5-5	TRBJ2-2	TRBD1	TGTGCCAGCAGCTTAAGACGCCCGGGACAGGGAACCGGGGAGCTGTTTTTT	CASSLRRPGQGTGELFF
NA	TRBV28	TRBJ2-1	TRBD2	TGTGCCAGCACCGTGTCTAGCGGGCCTTACAATGAGCAGTTCTTC	CASTVSSGPYNEQFF
NA	TRBV19	TRBJ2-1	TRBD1	TGTGCCAGTAGTCTCACACCGGGACAGCGCTACAATGAGCAGTTCTTC	CASSLTPGQRYNEQFF
NA	TRBV28	TRBJ2-7	TRBD1	TGTGCCAGCAGTATCCTCGGGACAGGGGGGTACGAGCAGTACTTC	CASSILGTGGYEQYF
NA	TRBV4-1	TRBJ2-2	NA	TGCGCCAGCCAGGATTCGGTTAACACCGGGGAGCTGTTTTTT	CASQDSVNTGELFF
NA	TRBV29-1	TRBJ1-5	NA	TGCAGCGTGGGGGTGGCAGGGGTTGATCAGCCCCAGCATTTT	CSVGVAGVDQPQHF
NA	TRBV24-1	TRBJ1-1	NA	TGTGCCACCAGCGGGAGAGGAACTGAAGCTTTCTTT	CATSGRGTEAFF
NA	TRBV19	TRBJ1-5	NA	TGTGCCAGTAATCTGCAGAGGCAGCCCCAGCATTTT	CASNLQRQPQHF
once	TRBV19	TRBJ1-5	NA	TGTGCCAGTAGCCCGCACGTCCCTCCAGGCAATCAGCCCCAGCATTTT	CASSPHVPPGNQPQHF
NA	TRBV20-1	TRBJ2-7	NA	TGCAGTGCTCGTGACTTTGGGGGGTACGAGCAGTACTTC	CSARDFGGYEQYF
NA	TRBV15	TRBJ1-6	NA	TGTGCCACCAGCAGAGGTCAGAATTCACCCCTCCACTTT	CATSRGQNSPLHF
NA	TRBV30	TRBJ1-1	TRBD1	TGTGCCTGGAGTCGTGGGACAGGGGGATATGAAGCTTTCTTT	CAWSRGTGGYEAFF
NA	TRBV15	TRBJ2-7	NA	TGTGCCACCAGCAGGGGCGGAGGAGGGGGCGCGTACGAGCAGTACTTC	CATSRGGGGGAYEQYF
NA	TRBV4-1	TRBJ2-3	NA	TGCGCCAGCGTTTTCCGAGATACGCAGTATTTT	CASVFRDTQYF
NA	TRBV7-9	TRBJ1-4	NA	TGTGCCAGCGACAACGCCCCACGGGAAAAACTGTTTTTT	CASDNAPREKLFF
NA	TRBV27	TRBJ2-1	NA	TGTGCCAGCAGTTTCCTAGGCCCCACCTACAATGAGCAGTTCTTC	CASSFLGPTYNEQFF
NA	TRBV5-1	TRBJ2-1	TRBD2	TGCGCCAGCAGAGGTGCGGGAGCGTACAATGAGCAGTTCTTC	CASRGAGAYNEQFF
NA	TRBV7-9	TRBJ2-7	NA	TGTGCCAGCAGCCACTCCGGGACTCTCATCCACGAGCAGTACTTC	CASSHSGTLIHEQYF
NA	TRBV11-3	TRBJ2-1	NA	TGTGCCAGCAGCGCCTCTGTTATGGGCGGGAAGGGTTACAATGAGCAGTTCTTC	CASSASVMGGKGYNEQFF
NA	TRBV11-2	TRBJ1-1	TRBD1	TGTGCCAGCAGGGGCGGGACAGGAAGTTTCTTT	CASRGGTGSFF